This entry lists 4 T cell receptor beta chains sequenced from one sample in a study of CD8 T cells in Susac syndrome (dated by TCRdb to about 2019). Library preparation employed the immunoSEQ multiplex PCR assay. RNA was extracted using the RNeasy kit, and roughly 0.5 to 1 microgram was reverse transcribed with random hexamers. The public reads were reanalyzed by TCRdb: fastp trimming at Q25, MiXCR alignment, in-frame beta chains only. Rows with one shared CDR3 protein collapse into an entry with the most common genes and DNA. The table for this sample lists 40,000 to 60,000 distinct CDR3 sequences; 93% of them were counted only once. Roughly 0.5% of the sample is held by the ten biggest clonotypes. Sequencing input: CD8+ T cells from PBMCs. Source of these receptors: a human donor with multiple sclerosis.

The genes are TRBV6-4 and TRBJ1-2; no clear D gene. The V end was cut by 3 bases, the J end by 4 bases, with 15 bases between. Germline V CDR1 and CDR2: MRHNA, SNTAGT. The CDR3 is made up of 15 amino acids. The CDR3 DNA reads TGTGCCAGCAGTGAAATTGCAGGCGGTTCCTATGGCTACACCTTC. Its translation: CASSEIAGGSYGYTF.

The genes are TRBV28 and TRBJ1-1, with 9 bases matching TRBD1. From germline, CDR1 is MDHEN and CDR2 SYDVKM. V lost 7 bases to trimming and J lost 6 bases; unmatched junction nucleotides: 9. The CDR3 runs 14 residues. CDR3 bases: TGTGCCAGCACCCCGGACAGGGGAGTCTCTGAAGCTTTCTTT. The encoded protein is CASTPDRGVSEAFF. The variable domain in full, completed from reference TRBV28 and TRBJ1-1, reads DVKVTQSSRYLVKRTGEKVFLECVQDMDHENMFWYRQDPGLGLRLIYFSYDVKMKEKGDIPEGYSVSREKKERFSLILESASTNQTSMYLCASTPDRGVSEAFFGQGTRLTVV.

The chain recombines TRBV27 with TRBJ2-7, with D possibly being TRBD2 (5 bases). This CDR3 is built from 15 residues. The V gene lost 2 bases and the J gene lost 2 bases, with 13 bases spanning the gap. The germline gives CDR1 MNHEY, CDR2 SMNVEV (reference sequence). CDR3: CASSLGSGITYEQYF. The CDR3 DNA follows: TGTGCCAGCAGTTTAGGTTCGGGAATAACCTACGAGCAGTACTTC.

In DNA, the CDR3 is TGTGCCAGCAGTTTAACCGGGTCCTCTGCGCCCCAGCATTTT. This sequence encodes CASSLTGSSAPQHF. The chain recombines TRBV28 with TRBJ1-5, with no clear D. The CDR3 runs 14 residues. Germline CDR1 is MDHEN and CDR2 is SYDVKM. V lost 2 bases to trimming and J lost 9 bases, with 14 bases between them.